The TCR beta chain described here comes from a study of blood T cell repertoires in COVID-19. Whole-study context: Sources were T cells, B-cell-depleted T cells, or PBMCs; the material itself was cDNA or gDNA.

Libraries were prepared by immunoSEQ multiplex PCR; TCRdb keeps only in-frame clonotypes and omits some of them. The sample carries over 130,000 clones, 84% recorded once. Trimming took 3 bases from V and 3 from J, leaving 12 bases between them. The CDR3 has 14 residues. In germline, CDR1 is LGHDT, CDR2 YNNKEL (reference sequence). The TCR originated in a man aged 30-40 years with COVID-19, enrolled during active disease. The sample comprised peripheral blood. The J gene is TRBJ2-7, the V gene TRBV3-1 (or the pseudogene TRBV3-2); TRBD1 is a possible D gene (7 bases). CDR3 amino acids: CASSHIQGGYEQYF. As DNA, the CDR3 is TGTGCCAGCAGCCATATTCAGGGGGGCTACGAGCAGTACTTC.